One sample yielded the 19 T cell receptor beta chains listed below, sequenced in a study of neurological immune-mediated disorders. TCRdb reanalysed the 5' RACE reads using MiXCR and keeps one entry per CDR3 protein. The sample yields tens of thousands of distinct CDR3 sequences, roughly 12% seen once. Sequencing was done on a sample of PBMCs. The receptor source for this set is a man aged 55 to 69 in good health.

This clonotype was found many times. The chain combines TRBV7-9 with TRBJ1-2; D is perhaps TRBD1 (5 bases). Germline V gives CDR1 SEHNR, CDR2 FQNEAQ (reference sequence). The CDR3 runs 14 residues. V lost 1 base, J lost 6 bases, and 12 bases lay in between. The CDR3 nucleotides read TGTGCCAGCAGCTTAGATGGCCAGGGCCATGGCTACACCTTC. It encodes CASSLDGQGHGYTF.

This clonotype was seen many times. CDR3 sequence: CASSQTVVSNQPQHF. CDR3 nucleotides: TGTGCCAGCAGCCAGACAGTGGTTAGCAATCAGCCCCAGCATTTT. The chain is built from TRBV3-1 and TRBJ1-5, with D possibly matching TRBD1 (5 bases). The V gene lost 3 bases and the J gene lost 0 bases, with 9 bases spanning the gap. The germline V gene encodes CDR1 LGHDT and CDR2 YNNKEL (reference sequence). The CDR3 has 15 residues.

This clonotype came up many times. The genes are TRBV12-5 and TRBJ2-2; 7 nucleotides line up with TRBD2. V shed 4 bases, J shed 5 bases, and the junction held 4 bases outside the gene matches. Germline values: CDR1 LGHNT, CDR2 FRNRAP. The CDR3 is 14 residues long. CDR3 DNA sequence: TGTGCTAGTGGTTCCCAGGGAGGGACCGGGGAGCTGTTTTTT. This encodes CASGSQGGTGELFF.

This clonotype was counted at least ten times. CDR3 sequence: CSARSRGGSEKLFF. CDR3 bases: TGCAGTGCTAGATCCAGGGGCGGGAGTGAAAAACTGTTTTTT. This chain links TRBV20-1 with TRBJ1-4; D possibly corresponds to TRBD1 (6 bases). Germline loops: CDR1 DFQATT, CDR2 SNEGSKA (reference sequence). V was trimmed by 2 bases and J by 7 bases, leaving 14 bases between them. The CDR3 spans 14 residues.

CDR3 sequence: CASSVQLPTYEQYF. The CDR3 DNA is TGTGCCAGCAGCGTACAGTTACCGACCTACGAGCAGTACTTC. This sequence joins TRBV6-6 and TRBJ2-7; D is ambiguous. Deletions cut 6 bases from V and 2 bases from J, with 14 bases between. The CDR3 consists of 14 residues. Germline V lookup: CDR1 MNHNY, CDR2 SVGAGI (reference sequence).

At least ten counts were recorded for this clonotype. The rearrangement joins TRBV29-1 to TRBJ1-3; D is uncertain. V was cut by 4 bases and J by 3 bases, with 4 bases left in between. The germline CDR1 and CDR2 sequences are SQVTM and ANQGSEA. The CDR3 extends over 11 amino acids. The CDR3 region is CSVAVGNTIYF. CDR3 sequence (DNA): TGCAGCGTTGCGGTTGGAAACACCATATATTTT.

Ten or more counts support this clonotype. The chain has TRBV7-2 and TRBJ2-1, with D perhaps matching TRBD2 (6 bases). In germline, CDR1 is SGHTA, CDR2 FQGNSA. The CDR3 has 15 residues. V was cut by 1 base and J by 8 bases, with 15 bases left in between. CDR3 sequence (DNA): TGTGCCAGCAGCTTAGTCTTTTCGGGAGTTCATGAGCAGTTCTTC. Its protein is CASSLVFSGVHEQFF. Looking up the rest from reference TRBV7-2 and TRBJ2-1 gives the full variable domain: GAGVSQSPSNKVTEKGKDVELRCDPISGHTALYWYRQSLGQGLEFLIYFQGNSAPDKSGLPSDRFSAERTGGSVSTLTIQRTQQEDSAVYLCASSLVFSGVHEQFFGPGTRLTVL.

This clonotype has ten or more counts. The chain combines TRBV29-1 with TRBJ1-2, with D possibly matching TRBD1 (5 bases). This CDR3 region has 16 residues. Trimming took 4 bases from V and 3 from J, leaving 21 bases between them. Germline lookup yields CDR1 SQVTM and CDR2 ANQGSEA. The CDR3 sequence is CSVVGWRGIYDYGYTF. For the CDR3, the DNA is TGCAGCGTTGTAGGCTGGAGGGGAATCTACGACTATGGCTACACCTTC. The complete variable domain, with remaining parts taken from reference TRBV29-1 and TRBJ1-2, reads SAVISQKPSRDICQRGTSLTIQCQVDSQVTMMFWYRQQPGQSLTLIATANQGSEATYESGFVIDKFPISRPNLTFSTLTVSNMSPEDSSIYLCSVVGWRGIYDYGYTFGSGTRLTVV.

This clonotype showed up many times. This chain links TRBV10-2 with TRBJ2-1; 11 positions agree with TRBD2. Losses at the gene ends were 3 bases for V and 4 bases for J; bases not matched to a gene: 17. This CDR3 contains 20 residues. CDR1 is WSHSY and CDR2 is SAAADI in the germline V gene. The CDR3 DNA reads as TGCGCCAGCAGTGAAATGAAAAGACTAGCGGGACCACGGAGGTACAATGAGCAGTTCTTC. The encoded protein is CASSEMKRLAGPRRYNEQFF.

In this sample, this clonotype turned up many times. This chain joins TRBV28 and TRBJ2-1; D unresolved. The CDR3 runs 13 residues. Trimming stripped 3 bases from V and 10 bases from J, with 13 bases between. Germline V gene data show CDR1 as MDHEN and CDR2 as SYDVKM. The CDR3 nucleotides read TGTGCCAGCAGTTTTCACGTCAGAATAGAGCAGTTCTTC. Protein: CASSFHVRIEQFF.

At least ten counts were recorded for this clonotype. The chain has TRBV7-2 and TRBJ2-2, with D possibly being TRBD1 (6 bases). Looked up from germline, CDR1 is SGHTA and CDR2 is FQGNSA. This CDR3 comprises 16 residues. V lost 2 bases to trimming and J lost 6 bases, with 16 bases between them. CDR3 residues: CASSLFTGSLSGELFF. CDR3 coding DNA: TGTGCCAGCAGCTTATTCACAGGGTCCCTGTCCGGGGAGCTGTTTTTT.

This clonotype was seen repeatedly, ten times or more. The CDR3 loop is CASSNQETQYF. CDR3 DNA: TGCGCCAGCAGCAATCAAGAGACCCAGTACTTC. The chain has TRBV4-1 and TRBJ2-5; unclear D gene. CDR1 is MGHRA and CDR2 is YSYEKL in the germline V gene. The CDR3 is made up of 11 amino acids. V lost 5 bases and J 2 bases, leaving 3 bases between the germline ends.

This clonotype occurred many times. The chain uses TRBV10-3 and TRBJ1-5, with a tentative D call TRBD1 (5 bases). V was shortened by 2 bases and J by 2 bases, with 10 bases between the two germline ends. Per germline, CDR1 ENHRY and CDR2 SYGVKD. This CDR3 contains 15 residues. The CDR3 region has the DNA TGTGCCATCAGTGAGGGGTGGGACGGCAATCAGCCCCAGCATTTT. Translating gives CAISEGWDGNQPQHF.

This clonotype was seen many times. J is TRBJ2-1 and V is TRBV5-6; 10 nucleotides agree with TRBD2. Germline-derived CDR1 and CDR2 are SGHDT and YYEEEE. The CDR3 is 15 residues long. J gave up 4 bases and V 3 bases, and 4 bases lay outside the gene matches. Here the CDR3 DNA reads TGTGCCAGCAGCTCAGTACTAGCGGGATACAATGAGCAGTTCTTC. Its protein is CASSSVLAGYNEQFF.

The sample holds many counts of this clonotype. The chain is built from TRBV7-9 and TRBJ2-5; weak D call: TRBD1 (6 bases). The germline V gene encodes CDR1 SEHNR and CDR2 FQNEAQ (reference sequence). V lost 3 bases and J lost 2, with 13 bases in between. The CDR3 contains 15 residues. The CDR3 sequence is CASSLGQITQETQYF. The DNA of the CDR3 is TGTGCCAGCAGCTTGGGACAAATAACTCAAGAGACCCAGTACTTC.

This clonotype was seen repeatedly, ten times or more. The chain is built from TRBV4-1 and TRBJ1-1; the D is unclear. Trimming removed 1 base from V and 7 bases from J, with 10 bases in between. The CDR3 is made up of 13 amino acids. Germline CDR1 and CDR2: MGHRA and YSYEKL. For the CDR3, the DNA is TGCGCCAGCAGCCAAGCGGCAGATTATGAAGCTTTCTTT. It specifies CASSQAADYEAFF.

This clonotype came up many times. The chain combines TRBV20-1 with TRBJ1-1; the D is unclear. The CDR3 extends over 13 amino acids. CDR1 and CDR2 from the germline V gene are DFQATT and SNEGSKA (reference sequence). V lost 6 bases to trimming and J lost 0 bases, with 11 bases between them. The CDR3 region is CSARTAMNTEAFF. The CDR3 nucleotides read TGCAGTGCGCGGACGGCTATGAACACTGAAGCTTTCTTT.

This clonotype was seen ten or more times. The gene calls are TRBV6-6 and TRBJ1-5; no definite D call. V dropped 2 bases and J dropped 8 bases, with 10 bases sitting between them. CDR3 length: 13 residues. Germline CDR1 and CDR2: MNHNY and SVGAGI (reference sequence). The CDR3: CASSYTPSEPQHF. The DNA for the CDR3 is TGTGCCAGCAGTTACACCCCTTCGGAGCCCCAGCATTTT.

The CDR3 loop is CSARGGGSSYEQYF. The CDR3 nucleotides are TGCAGTGCTAGGGGAGGGGGCAGCTCCTACGAGCAGTACTTC. This chain links TRBV20-1 with TRBJ2-7; D could derive from TRBD1 or TRBD2 (7 bases each). This CDR3 comprises 14 residues. Trimming took off 3 bases at V and 0 bases at J, with 12 bases between the two ends. Germline CDR1 DFQATT, CDR2 SNEGSKA (reference sequence).